The 15 T cell receptor beta chains below all came from one sample that was sequenced in a study of blood T cell repertoires in COVID-19. The method was immunoSEQ multiplex PCR; TCRdb's version includes in-frame clones alone and lacks a portion of them. The sample lists a few hundred thousand clones, about 85% occurring once. The sequenced material came from PBMCs or T cells enriched from blood (not recorded which). The receptors originated from a woman in her forties or fifties who had recovered from COVID-19.

The sample holds one count of this clone. V and J are TRBV15 and TRBJ1-3; unclear D gene. The CDR3 consists of 14 residues. The V gene's germline CDR1 is LNHNV and CDR2 YYDKDF (reference sequence). V shed 4 bases and J shed 0 bases, with 7 bases lying between them. The CDR3 region is CATSTQISGNTIYF. CDR3 DNA sequence: TGTGCCACCAGCACGCAGATCTCTGGAAACACCATATATTTT.

The CDR3 sequence is CASSLVGGTTGELFF. CDR3 in DNA: TGTGCCAGCAGCTTGGTTGGCGGAACCACCGGGGAGCTGTTTTTT. The chain has TRBV5-6 and TRBJ2-2; no reliable D call. Germline CDR1 and CDR2: SGHDT and YYEEEE. This CDR3 region has 15 residues. Trimming shortened V by 0 bases and J by 4 bases, and 10 bases separated the two germline ends.

The gene calls are TRBV28 and TRBJ1-2, with a possible D match to TRBD1 (6 bases). Trimming removed 6 bases from V and 8 bases from J, with 22 bases in between. CDR1 and CDR2 (germline): MDHEN, SYDVKM. The CDR3 loop spans 15 amino acids. CDR3 sequence (DNA): TGTGCCAGCAGGAGAGGAAACAGGGCAAGACGGGGCTACACCTTC. This translates into CASRRGNRARRGYTF.

This chain connects TRBV5-1 to TRBJ2-3; no definite D call. The CDR3 has 15 amino acids. The germline V and J ends were trimmed by 0 bases and 0 bases, with 8 bases remaining between them. The germline gives CDR1 SGHRS, CDR2 YFSETQ. The CDR3 region is CASSLGLLSTDTQYF. The DNA of the CDR3 is TGCGCCAGCAGCTTGGGACTCCTCAGCACAGATACGCAGTATTTT. Complete variable domain (other parts from reference TRBV5-1 and TRBJ2-3): KAGVTQTPRYLIKTRGQQVTLSCSPISGHRSVSWYQQTPGQGLQFLFEYFSETQRNKGNFPGRFSGRQFSNSRSEMNVSTLELGDSALYLCASSLGLLSTDTQYFGPGTRLTVL.

The chain links TRBV4-1 to TRBJ2-5, with TRBD2 identical over 15 bases. The CDR3 has 18 residues. Germline CDR1 MGHRA, CDR2 YSYEKL. Trimming at V came to 4 bases and at J to 2 bases, leaving 8 bases not matched to a gene. The CDR3 reads CASSRGPGTSGGQETQYF. In nucleotides, the CDR3 is TGCGCCAGCAGCCGGGGACCGGGGACTAGCGGGGGGCAAGAGACCCAGTACTTC.

The V and J genes are TRBV6-5 and TRBJ2-5, with 9 bases identical to TRBD1. Looked up from germline, CDR1 is MNHEY and CDR2 is SVGAGI. This CDR3 spans 14 amino acids. V was pared by 7 bases and J by 5 bases, with 8 bases of the junction left unmatched. In nucleotides, the CDR3 is TGTGCCAGCACCCTAAAGACAGGGGGTGAGACCCAGTACTTC. As protein: CASTLKTGGETQYF.

The chain is built from TRBV4-3 and TRBJ2-7, with 8 bases matching TRBD2. Looked up from germline, CDR1 is LGHNA and CDR2 is YSLEER. V trimming: 0 bases; J trimming: 3 bases; junction bases outside the gene matches: 7. The length of the CDR3 is 16 residues. The CDR3 loop reads CASSQDLGSGNYEQYF. CDR3 in DNA: TGCGCCAGCAGCCAAGACCTGGGTAGCGGGAACTACGAGCAGTACTTC.

This chain connects TRBV28 to TRBJ2-1, with 8 bases aligning to TRBD2. V gave up 5 bases and J gave up 3 bases; unmatched junction bases: 15. The V gene's germline CDR1 is MDHEN and CDR2 SYDVKM. The CDR3 covers 18 residues. CDR3 nucleotide sequence: TGTGCCAGCAGTAGGTCCCCGGGACTAGGGACCCACTACAATGAGCAGTTCTTC. This encodes CASSRSPGLGTHYNEQFF.

J is TRBJ2-7 and V is TRBV7-8, with TRBD2 matching 8 bases. Trimming took 0 bases from V and 0 from J; bases not matched to a gene: 4. The CDR3 sequence is 16 residues long. Germline CDR1 is SGHVS and CDR2 is FQNEAQ. In DNA form, the CDR3 reads TGTGCCAGCAGCTTAGCGAGCGGGGGTGCCTCCTACGAGCAGTACTTC. Its translation is CASSLASGGASYEQYF.

This clone was counted only a few times. The rearrangement links TRBV5-4 to TRBJ1-2, with 7 bases aligning to TRBD1. This CDR3 spans 14 amino acids. V dropped 4 bases and J dropped 5; count of bases not matched to a gene: 8. Germline V gene sequence: CDR1 SGHNT, CDR2 YYREEE (reference sequence). The CDR3 DNA is TGTGCCAGCAGCCCCGGTAGGGGGCTGTATGGCTACACCTTC. This sequence encodes CASSPGRGLYGYTF.

The chain uses TRBV27 and TRBJ2-3, with D perhaps matching TRBD1 (6 bases). The CDR3 contains 14 residues. V gave up 3 bases and J gave up 2 bases, with 9 bases separating them. CDR1 and CDR2 from the germline V gene are MNHEY and SMNVEV (reference sequence). CDR3: CASSFQGPTDTQYF. CDR3 nucleotide sequence: TGTGCCAGCAGTTTCCAGGGGCCCACAGATACGCAGTATTTT.

The chain has TRBV30 and TRBJ1-2, with 7 bases matching TRBD1. J lost 3 bases, V lost 5 bases, and 3 bases had no gene match. CDR1 and CDR2 (germline): GTSNPN, SVGIG (reference sequence). The CDR3 runs 12 residues. The CDR3 nucleotides are TGTGCCTGGGTGGGACAGTACTATGGCTACACCTTC. Its protein product is CAWVGQYYGYTF.

The chain joins TRBV24-1 to TRBJ1-2, with D perhaps matching TRBD1 (5 bases). In germline, CDR1 is KGHDR, CDR2 SFDVKD. CDR3 length: 12 residues. V was trimmed by 2 bases and J by 7 bases, leaving 7 bases between them. In nucleotides, the CDR3 is TGTGCCACCAGTGATTACAGGTTTGGCTACACCTTC. Translated, it gives CATSDYRFGYTF.

The CDR3 coding sequence is TGTGCCAGCAGCTCCGGGATTGACCAAGAGACCCAGTACTTC. Its protein is CASSSGIDQETQYF. The chain joins TRBV7-9 to TRBJ2-5; TRBD2 might be the D (5 bases). The CDR3 is 14 amino acids. V gave up 4 bases and J gave up 0 bases, with 9 bases separating them. Germline CDR1 and CDR2: SEHNR and FQNEAQ (reference sequence).

V gene TRBV9 combines with J gene TRBJ1-1, with 10 bases that match TRBD1. This CDR3 comprises 17 residues. J was trimmed by 6 bases and V by 0 bases; bases with no gene match: 11. Germline-derived CDR1 and CDR2 are SGDLS and YYNGEE. This CDR3 reads CASSVVRDGTGDAEAFF. DNA for the CDR3: TGTGCCAGCAGCGTAGTACGGGATGGGACAGGGGACGCTGAAGCTTTCTTT.